The 30 T cell receptor beta chains below come from one sample, sequenced in a study of blood T cell repertoires in COVID-19. Assay: immunoSEQ multiplex PCR; the TCRdb copy retains only in-frame clones and omits some. The table lists around 140,000 clones, around 81% of them singletons. The sample was peripheral blood. The receptors stem from a woman aged 60-75 years with active or convalescent COVID-19.

The V call is TRBV7-6, the J call TRBJ2-5; a possible D gene is TRBD2 (6 bases). Germline CDR1 reads SGHVS; CDR2 reads FNYEAQ. The V and J ends lost 4 bases and 4 bases respectively, with 16 bases between them. The CDR3 loop spans 15 amino acids. The CDR3 nucleotides are TGTGCCAGCAGCTCCTCGGGAGCGGTCGGAGAGACCCAGTACTTC. Translated, it gives CASSSSGAVGETQYF.

The chain uses TRBV5-1 and TRBJ1-4, with 8 bases that match TRBD1. The length of the CDR3 is 15 residues. After removal of 4 bases from V and 3 bases from J, the junction contained 5 bases not matched to a gene. Germline V lookup: CDR1 SGHRS, CDR2 YFSETQ. The CDR3 sequence: CASSLTGGSNEKLFF. In DNA form, the CDR3 reads TGCGCCAGCAGCCTTACAGGGGGTTCTAATGAAAAACTGTTTTTT.

The rearrangement links TRBV28 to TRBJ2-1, with 7 bases aligning to TRBD2. J was trimmed by 5 bases and V by 3 bases; bases with no gene match: 28. The CDR3 contains 22 residues. Germline V gene sequence: CDR1 MDHEN, CDR2 SYDVKM. The CDR3 DNA is TGTGCCAGCAGTTTTCCATCCTGGGAGCGTCGGGGGGTGGGCCGGGAGAACAATGAGCAGTTCTTC. This gives the protein CASSFPSWERRGVGRENNEQFF.

This chain connects TRBV28 to TRBJ2-3, with D perhaps matching TRBD1 (5 bases). Germline-derived CDR1 and CDR2 are MDHEN and SYDVKM. Trimming shortened V by 3 bases and J by 2 bases, and 12 bases separated the two germline ends. This CDR3 region has 15 residues. CDR3 loop: CASSFPRDITDTQYF. DNA of the CDR3: TGTGCCAGCAGTTTCCCCAGGGATATCACAGATACGCAGTATTTT. Supplemented by reference TRBV28 and TRBJ2-3, the full variable domain reads DVKVTQSSRYLVKRTGEKVFLECVQDMDHENMFWYRQDPGLGLRLIYFSYDVKMKEKGDIPEGYSVSREKKERFSLILESASTNQTSMYLCASSFPRDITDTQYFGPGTRLTVL.

The rearrangement links TRBV11-2 to TRBJ2-7; D is possibly TRBD1 (6 bases). Germline V lookup: CDR1 SGHAT, CDR2 FQNNGV. The CDR3 runs to 14 residues. The V and J ends lost 5 bases and 3 bases respectively, with 14 bases between them. CDR3 DNA sequence: TGTGCCAGCAGCCATCCGGGACACCTCTACGAGCAGTACTTC. Residues: CASSHPGHLYEQYF.

This clone has more than one count but fewer than ten. The chain employs TRBV10-3 and TRBJ2-3; 16 bases are shared with TRBD2. CDR1 is ENHRY and CDR2 is SYGVKD in the germline V gene. V dropped 8 bases and J dropped 6; count of bases not matched to a gene: 5. The CDR3 contains 15 residues. CDR3: CAIGPGLAGGDTQYF. The CDR3, as DNA: TGTGCCATCGGACCGGGACTAGCGGGAGGGGATACGCAGTATTTT.

The rearrangement joins TRBV2 to TRBJ2-3; 7 bases are shared with TRBD2. The CDR3 is made up of 17 amino acids. V lost 5 bases to trimming and J lost 2 bases; unmatched junction nucleotides: 13. Germline CDR1 SNHLY, CDR2 FYNNEI. This CDR3 is CASSTQGLDLDTDTQYF. DNA for the CDR3: TGTGCCAGCAGTACACAAGGACTAGATCTTGACACAGATACGCAGTATTTT. The variable domain in full, with the rest retrieved from reference TRBV2 and TRBJ2-3, is EPEVTQTPSHQVTQMGQEVILRCVPISNHLYFYWYRQILGQKVEFLVSFYNNEISEKSEIFDDQFSVERPDGSNFTLKIRSTKLEDSAMYFCASSTQGLDLDTDTQYFGPGTRLTVL.

In this sample, this clone turned up a few times. The chain has TRBV7-8 and TRBJ1-5, with D uncertain. Trimming left V 5 bases short and J 7 bases short, with 12 bases between. The length of the CDR3 is 13 residues. In germline, CDR1 is SGHVS, CDR2 FQNEAQ. CDR3 in amino acids: CASSRSEIQPQHF. In DNA, the CDR3 is TGTGCCAGCAGCCGATCGGAGATCCAGCCCCAGCATTTT.

The chain links TRBV6-5 to TRBJ2-1; TRBD1 matches at 10 bases. Germline lookup yields CDR1 MNHEY and CDR2 SVGAGI. Trimming at V came to 3 bases and at J to 8 bases, leaving 10 bases not matched to a gene. The CDR3 length is 16 residues. CDR3 DNA: TGTGCCAGCAGTTATGGCCGGGACAGGGGAGGGCATGAGCAGTTCTTC. It codes for CASSYGRDRGGHEQFF.

This chain joins TRBV7-8 and TRBJ2-2, with D hard to call. Trimming removed 1 base from V and 2 bases from J, with 11 bases in between. CDR3 size: 16 residues. Germline CDR1 reads SGHVS; CDR2 reads FQNEAQ. DNA for the CDR3: TGTGCCAGCAGCTTAGGTTGGAGCAGCAACACCGGGGAGCTGTTTTTT. It is translated as CASSLGWSSNTGELFF.

The rearrangement links TRBV24-1 to TRBJ2-1, with 10 bases matching TRBD2. The CDR3 runs 20 residues. Germline values: CDR1 KGHDR, CDR2 SFDVKD. Trimming cost V 1 base and J 6 bases; bases outside gene matches: 17. CDR3 region: CATSDFSASSGGAPVNEQFF. The CDR3 DNA reads TGTGCCACCAGTGATTTCTCTGCATCAAGCGGGGGGGCCCCCGTCAATGAGCAGTTCTTC.

The V and J genes are TRBV5-1 and TRBJ2-3; 9 nucleotides align to TRBD1. J gave up 6 bases and V 0 bases, and 8 bases lay outside the gene matches. Germline CDR1 SGHRS, CDR2 YFSETQ. CDR3 length: 16 residues. DNA of the CDR3: TGCGCCAGCAGCTTGGGGGCTAGCGGACAGGGGGATACGCAGTATTTT. Residues: CASSLGASGQGDTQYF.

V is TRBV20-1 and J is TRBJ2-7, with 13 bases identical to TRBD2. This CDR3 spans 15 amino acids. The ends lost 3 bases at V and 5 bases at J; junction bases unmatched: 7. Germline values: CDR1 DFQATT, CDR2 SNEGSKA (reference sequence). The CDR3 spells CSASLGLAGADEQYF. In DNA, the CDR3 is TGCAGTGCTAGTTTAGGACTAGCGGGAGCAGACGAGCAGTACTTC.

The chain recombines TRBV15 with TRBJ2-1; a weak D match, TRBD1 (5 bases). Germline-derived CDR1 and CDR2 are LNHNV and YYDKDF (reference sequence). Trimming cost V 2 bases and J 2 bases, with 16 bases left between them. The CDR3 spans 17 residues. DNA of the CDR3: TGTGCCACCAGCAGAAACCCCCAGGGTTCCCCCTACAATGAGCAGTTCTTC. Amino acid sequence: CATSRNPQGSPYNEQFF.

This clone has only a few counts. The chain combines TRBV7-9 with TRBJ2-7; 13 nucleotides agree with TRBD2. The CDR3 spans 19 residues. Losses at the gene ends were 5 bases for V and 0 bases for J; bases not matched to a gene: 13. Germline CDR1 is SEHNR and CDR2 is FQNEAQ (reference sequence). CDR3 nucleotides: TGTGCCAGCAGCAGAACTGGACTAGCGGGAGTAGGGGCCTCCTACGAGCAGTACTTC. Protein product: CASSRTGLAGVGASYEQYF.

The chain joins TRBV29-1 to TRBJ2-1; TRBD1 matches 7 bases. Per germline, CDR1 SQVTM and CDR2 ANQGSEA. The V gene end was trimmed by 3 bases and the J gene end by 3 bases; junction bases not matched to a gene: 5. The length of the CDR3 is 14 residues. CDR3 DNA sequence: TGCAGCGTTGATTTCCCAGGGGGCTACAATGAGCAGTTCTTC. Its translation: CSVDFPGGYNEQFF.

V gene TRBV5-4 combines with J gene TRBJ2-3; perhaps TRBD1 as D (6 bases). Trimming removed 1 base from V and 1 base from J, with 7 bases in between. This CDR3 is 14 amino acids long. CDR1 is SGHNT and CDR2 is YYREEE in the germline V gene (reference sequence). The CDR3 reads CASSLNRGTDTQYF. In DNA form, the CDR3 reads TGTGCCAGCAGCTTGAACAGGGGCACAGATACGCAGTATTTT.

The genes are TRBV6-4 and TRBJ2-3; 8 nucleotides align to TRBD2. CDR3 length: 14 residues. Trimming cost V 5 bases and J 1 base; bases outside gene matches: 2. Germline lookup yields CDR1 MRHNA and CDR2 SNTAGT. The CDR3 loop reads CASSLSGGTDTQYF. CDR3 bases: TGTGCCAGCAGTCTTAGCGGGGGCACAGATACGCAGTATTTT.

The chain combines TRBV11-2 with TRBJ2-3; 12 positions match TRBD2. J lost 1 base, V lost 3 bases, and 8 bases had no gene match. CDR1 is SGHAT and CDR2 is FQNNGV in the germline V gene. The CDR3 length is 18 residues. Here the CDR3 DNA reads TGTGCCAGCAGCTTCAGGCTAGCGGGGGGGTTGGGCACAGATACGCAGTATTTT. It specifies CASSFRLAGGLGTDTQYF.

The gene calls are TRBV6-5 and TRBJ1-1; D is uncertain. The CDR3 contains 11 residues. Trimming removed 10 bases at V and 4 bases at J, with 10 bases between. CDR1 is MNHEY, CDR2 SVGAGI, per germline. The CDR3 DNA is TGTGCCACCAAAGGAGGCACTGAAGCTTTCTTT. Amino acid sequence: CATKGGTEAFF.

The gene calls are TRBV14 and TRBJ2-5, with 10 bases fitting TRBD2. The CDR3 runs to 16 residues. The ends lost 3 bases at V and 2 bases at J; junction bases unmatched: 6. Germline V gene data show CDR1 as SGHDN and CDR2 as FVKESK. This chain's CDR3 is CASSQVRTSGQETQYF. CDR3 DNA: TGTGCCAGCAGCCAGGTCCGGACTAGCGGTCAAGAGACCCAGTACTTC.

The rearrangement links TRBV5-1 to TRBJ1-2, with a weak D call TRBD1 (6 bases). There are 13 residues in the CDR3. V was cut by 4 bases and J by 4 bases, with 11 bases left in between. Germline CDR1 reads SGHRS; CDR2 reads YFSETQ. The CDR3 loop is CASSTGQFYGYTF. Written as DNA, the CDR3 is TGCGCCAGCAGCACAGGACAGTTCTATGGCTACACCTTC.

This clone was seen more than once but under ten times. The gene calls are TRBV10-3 and TRBJ1-2; 9 bases line up with TRBD1. In germline, CDR1 is ENHRY, CDR2 SYGVKD. J gave up 2 bases and V 7 bases, and 8 bases lay outside the gene matches. The CDR3 spans 15 residues. This chain's CDR3 is CAITDDGQGNYGYTF. DNA for the CDR3: TGTGCCATCACCGATGACGGACAGGGGAACTATGGCTACACCTTC.

This clone was observed a handful of times. The rearrangement uses TRBV19 and TRBJ1-1; D not certain. Germline loops: CDR1 LNHDA, CDR2 SQIVND (reference sequence). Trimming removed 1 base at V and 3 bases at J, with 15 bases between. CDR3 length equals 16 residues. The CDR3 spells CASSIGPQRYDTEAFF. CDR3 in DNA: TGTGCCAGTAGTATAGGCCCGCAGCGGTATGACACTGAAGCTTTCTTT.

This rearrangement joins TRBV28 to TRBJ1-2; D gene ambiguous. Germline loops: CDR1 MDHEN, CDR2 SYDVKM. The ends were cut back, 6 bases at V and 6 bases at J, with 14 bases in the middle. The CDR3 is 13 amino acids. The CDR3 loop reads CASRPTAGDGYTF. Here the CDR3 DNA reads TGTGCCAGCAGACCAACCGCCGGTGATGGCTACACCTTC.

J is TRBJ2-3 and V is TRBV9; weak D call: TRBD2 (6 bases). There are 19 residues in the CDR3. V was clipped by 3 bases and J by 0 bases, with 23 bases between them. The germline gives CDR1 SGDLS, CDR2 YYNGEE. DNA of the CDR3: TGTGCCAGCAGCGCGGCCTCTGAGGGACTCAGGACTAGCACAGATACGCAGTATTTT. Residues: CASSAASEGLRTSTDTQYF.

With respect to this clone: This sample includes further DNA sequences coding for the same CDR3. The chain couples TRBV6-5 to TRBJ1-1; D is undetermined. Germline CDR1 and CDR2: MNHEY and SVGAGI. The CDR3 runs 13 residues. The V end was cut by 0 bases, the J end by 1 base, with 3 bases between. The DNA for the CDR3 is TGTGCCAGCAGTTACTCACAGAACACTGAAGCTTTCTTT. Residues: CASSYSQNTEAFF.

For this clone: Its ends do not fully match the called genes, so a read error is possible. The chain links TRBV6-5 to TRBJ1-4; 8 nucleotides match TRBD1. Germline V gene lookup returns CDR1 MNHEY and CDR2 SVGAGI. The CDR3 is 14 residues long. The CDR3 region has the DNA TGTGCCAGCAGAGTGACAGGGGATAATGGAAAACTGTTTTTT. Translating gives CASRVTGDNGKLFF.

The CDR3 loop is CASSVTGTGTYNEQFF. CDR3 nucleotide sequence: TGTGCCAGCAGCGTGACCGGGACAGGGACCTACAATGAGCAGTTCTTC. This sequence joins TRBV5-6 and TRBJ2-1; 9 bases are shared with TRBD1. The CDR3 length is 16 residues. The germline V gene encodes CDR1 SGHDT and CDR2 YYEEEE. V trimming: 4 bases; J trimming: 2 bases; junction bases outside the gene matches: 7.

Regarding this clone: This specimen includes other DNA sequences encoding the same CDR3. The chain recombines TRBV5-6 with TRBJ1-2, with D hard to call. The CDR3 has 11 amino acids. Germline V gene sequence: CDR1 SGHDT, CDR2 YYEEEE. The V and J ends lost 4 bases and 2 bases respectively, with 3 bases between them. The CDR3 protein is CASSTNYGYTF. The CDR3 region has the DNA TGTGCCAGCAGCACAAACTATGGCTACACCTTC.